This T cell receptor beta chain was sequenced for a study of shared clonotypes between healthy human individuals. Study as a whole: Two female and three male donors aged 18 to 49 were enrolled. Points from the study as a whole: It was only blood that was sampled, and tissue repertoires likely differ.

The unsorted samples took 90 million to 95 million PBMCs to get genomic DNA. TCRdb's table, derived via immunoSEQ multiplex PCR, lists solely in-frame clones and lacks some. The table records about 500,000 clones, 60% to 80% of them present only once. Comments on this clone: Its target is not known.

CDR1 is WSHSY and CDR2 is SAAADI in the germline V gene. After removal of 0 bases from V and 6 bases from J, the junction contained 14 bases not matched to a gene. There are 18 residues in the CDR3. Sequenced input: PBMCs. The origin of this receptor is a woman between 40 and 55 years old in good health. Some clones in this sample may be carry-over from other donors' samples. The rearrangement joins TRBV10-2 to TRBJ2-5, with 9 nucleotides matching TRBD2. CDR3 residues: CASSESPIVAGASKTQYF. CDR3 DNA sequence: TGCGCCAGCAGTGAGTCACCGATAGTAGCGGGAGCCAGTAAGACCCAGTACTTC.